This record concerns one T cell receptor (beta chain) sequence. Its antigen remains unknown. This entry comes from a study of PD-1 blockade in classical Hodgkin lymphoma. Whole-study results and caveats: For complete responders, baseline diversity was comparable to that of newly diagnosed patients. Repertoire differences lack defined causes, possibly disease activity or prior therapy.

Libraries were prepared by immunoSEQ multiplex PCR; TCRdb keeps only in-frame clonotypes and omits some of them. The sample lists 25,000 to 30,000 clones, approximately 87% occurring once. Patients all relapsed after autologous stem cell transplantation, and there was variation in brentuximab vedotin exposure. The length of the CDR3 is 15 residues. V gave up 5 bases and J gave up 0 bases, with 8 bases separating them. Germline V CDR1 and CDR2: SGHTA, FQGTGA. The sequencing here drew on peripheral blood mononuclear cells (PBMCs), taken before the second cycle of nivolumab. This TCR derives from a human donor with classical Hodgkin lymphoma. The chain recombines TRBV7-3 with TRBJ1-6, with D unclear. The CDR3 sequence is CASSPKGSYNSPLHF. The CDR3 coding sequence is TGTGCCAGCAGCCCCAAGGGCTCCTATAATTCACCCCTCCACTTT.